These 11 T cell receptor beta chains were sequenced from one sample in a study of blood T cell repertoires in COVID-19. Assay: immunoSEQ multiplex PCR; the TCRdb copy retains only in-frame clones and omits some. This sample carries about 250,000 clones, about four fifths of them seen once, and the ten largest clones take more than 7%. Material: peripheral blood. The receptor set was obtained from an elderly man with acute or convalescent COVID-19.

DNA of the CDR3: TGTGCCACCAGGGAGACAGGGTTCAACACTGAAGCTTTCTTT. Residues: CATRETGFNTEAFF. The chain couples TRBV24-1 to TRBJ1-1, with 7 bases identical to TRBD1. Germline CDR1 KGHDR, CDR2 SFDVKD. Unmatched junction bases numbered 6, after V lost 7 bases and J lost 2 bases. This CDR3 comprises 14 residues.

The rearrangement links TRBV6-1 to TRBJ1-5; 9 bases match TRBD1. From germline, CDR1 is MNHNS and CDR2 SASEGT. V gave up 4 bases and J gave up 4 bases; unmatched junction bases: 8. The CDR3 consists of 16 residues. CDR3 sequence (DNA): TGTGCCAGCAGTGTATTTGGACAGGGGTCTAATCAGCCCCAGCATTTT. Its protein is CASSVFGQGSNQPQHF.

This chain uses TRBV7-9 with TRBJ2-1; TRBD1 matches 7 bases. V trimming: 1 base; J trimming: 15 bases; junction bases outside the gene matches: 12. Germline V CDR1 and CDR2: SEHNR, FQNEAQ (reference sequence). This CDR3 region has 14 residues. CDR3 residues: CASSLEAPLTGTFF. In nucleotides, the CDR3 is TGTGCCAGCAGCTTAGAGGCTCCTCTGACAGGGACGTTCTTC.

The genes are TRBV6-5 and TRBJ1-2; a weak D match, TRBD1 (5 bases). Germline V gene lookup returns CDR1 MNHEY and CDR2 SVGAGI. CDR3 length: 15 residues. Trimming took off 0 bases at V and 0 bases at J, with 8 bases between the two ends. The CDR3 nucleotides are TGTGCCAGCAGTTACTCGAAGACAGCTAACTATGGCTACACCTTC. Translating gives CASSYSKTANYGYTF.

V gene TRBV24-1 combines with J gene TRBJ2-1, with 9 bases matching TRBD2. The CDR3 sequence is 13 residues long. Trimming at V came to 8 bases and at J to 6 bases, leaving 4 bases not matched to a gene. CDR1 is KGHDR, CDR2 SFDVKD, per germline. CDR3: CATKASGANEQFF. The CDR3 nucleotides are TGTGCCACCAAAGCTAGCGGGGCCAATGAGCAGTTCTTC.

The chain has TRBV4-1 and TRBJ2-1; 8 nucleotides agree with TRBD1. From germline, CDR1 is MGHRA and CDR2 YSYEKL. The ends lost 2 bases at V and 4 bases at J; junction bases unmatched: 7. The CDR3 length is 16 residues. The CDR3 is CASSQSGTGSYNEQFF. In nucleotides, the CDR3 is TGCGCCAGCAGCCAATCCGGGACAGGCTCTTACAATGAGCAGTTCTTC.

The chain has TRBV10-2 and TRBJ2-3; D perhaps matches TRBD2 (5 bases). Trimming removed 11 bases at V and 2 bases at J, with 14 bases between. Per germline, CDR1 WSHSY and CDR2 SAAADI. The CDR3 totals 13 residues. Here the CDR3 DNA reads TGCGCCTCTCAGACTACCATCACAGATACGCAGTATTTT. It encodes CASQTTITDTQYF.

V is TRBV24-1 and J is TRBJ2-2; 7 bases are a match to TRBD1. V was pared by 6 bases and J by 0 bases, with 9 bases of the junction left unmatched. Germline V gene lookup returns CDR1 KGHDR and CDR2 SFDVKD. The CDR3 contains 17 residues. CDR3 nucleotide sequence: TGTGCCACCAGTTTAAGACGCGGACAGGCGAACACCGGGGAGCTGTTTTTT. Translation: CATSLRRGQANTGELFF.

The chain is built from TRBV4-1 and TRBJ2-7; TRBD2 aligns across 9 bases. The CDR3 runs to 16 residues. V was pared by 1 base and J by 2 bases, with 6 bases of the junction left unmatched. CDR1 is MGHRA and CDR2 is YSYEKL in the germline V gene. The chain's CDR3 is CASSQGPSGVTYEQYF. The CDR3 nucleotides are TGCGCCAGCAGCCAAGGGCCTAGCGGGGTTACCTACGAGCAGTACTTC.

Details on this clone: A read error may account for a junction end that differs from germline. The V call is TRBV12-3 or TRBV12-4, the J call TRBJ1-5, with D unresolved. CDR3 length equals 13 residues. This CDR3 is CASSLVERGSPSF. The CDR3 coding sequence is TGTGCCAGCAGTTTAGTTGAGAGAGGGTCTCCCAGTTTT.

J is TRBJ2-1 and V is TRBV24-1, with 11 nucleotides matching TRBD2. Looked up from germline, CDR1 is KGHDR and CDR2 is SFDVKD. The CDR3 runs to 17 residues. Trimming removed 4 bases from V and 7 bases from J; junction bases left unmatched: 11. The CDR3 loop is CATSDPNLAGGPNEQFF. As DNA, the CDR3 is TGTGCCACCAGTGACCCCAATCTAGCGGGGGGACCTAATGAGCAGTTCTTC.